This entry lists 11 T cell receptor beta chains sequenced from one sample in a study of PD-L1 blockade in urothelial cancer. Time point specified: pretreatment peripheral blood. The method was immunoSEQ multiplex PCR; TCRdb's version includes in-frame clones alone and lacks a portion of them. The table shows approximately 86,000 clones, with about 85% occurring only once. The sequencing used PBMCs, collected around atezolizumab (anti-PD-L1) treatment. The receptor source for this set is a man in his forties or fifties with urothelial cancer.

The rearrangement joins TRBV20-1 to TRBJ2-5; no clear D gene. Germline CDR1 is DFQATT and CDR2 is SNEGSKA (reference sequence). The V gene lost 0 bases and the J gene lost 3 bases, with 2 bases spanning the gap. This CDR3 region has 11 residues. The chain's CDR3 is CSARDEETQYF. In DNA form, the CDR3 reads TGCAGTGCTAGAGACGAAGAGACCCAGTACTTC.

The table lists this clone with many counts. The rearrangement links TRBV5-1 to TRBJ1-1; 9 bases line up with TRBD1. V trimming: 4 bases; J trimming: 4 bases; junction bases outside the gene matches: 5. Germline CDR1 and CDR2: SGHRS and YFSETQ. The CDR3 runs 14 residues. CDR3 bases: TGCGCCAGCAGCCCCGGGACAGGGTCCACTGAAGCTTTCTTT. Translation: CASSPGTGSTEAFF. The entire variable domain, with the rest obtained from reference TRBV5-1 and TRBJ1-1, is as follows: KAGVTQTPRYLIKTRGQQVTLSCSPISGHRSVSWYQQTPGQGLQFLFEYFSETQRNKGNFPGRFSGRQFSNSRSEMNVSTLELGDSALYLCASSPGTGSTEAFFGQGTRLTVV.

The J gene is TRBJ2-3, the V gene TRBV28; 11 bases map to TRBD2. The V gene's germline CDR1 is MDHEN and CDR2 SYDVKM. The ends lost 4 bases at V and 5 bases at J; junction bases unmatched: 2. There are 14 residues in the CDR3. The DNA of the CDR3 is TGTGCCAGCAGTTCCGGGACTAGCGGAGATACGCAGTATTTT. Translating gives CASSSGTSGDTQYF.

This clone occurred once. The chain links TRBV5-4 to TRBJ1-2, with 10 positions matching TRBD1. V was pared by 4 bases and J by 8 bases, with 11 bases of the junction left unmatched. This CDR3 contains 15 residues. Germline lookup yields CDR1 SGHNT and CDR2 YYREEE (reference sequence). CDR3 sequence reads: CASSGQGVSAGGYTF. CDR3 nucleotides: TGTGCCAGCAGCGGACAGGGGGTCAGCGCGGGGGGCTACACCTTC.

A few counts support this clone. The CDR3 DNA sequence: TGTGCCTGGAGCGGAGGCGGCCCCTCTGAAGCTTTCTTT. It codes for CAWSGGGPSEAFF. V and J are TRBV30 and TRBJ1-1, with no clear D. Germline loops: CDR1 GTSNPN, CDR2 SVGIG (reference sequence). The CDR3 is 13 amino acids. V gave up 3 bases and J gave up 6 bases, with 14 bases separating them.

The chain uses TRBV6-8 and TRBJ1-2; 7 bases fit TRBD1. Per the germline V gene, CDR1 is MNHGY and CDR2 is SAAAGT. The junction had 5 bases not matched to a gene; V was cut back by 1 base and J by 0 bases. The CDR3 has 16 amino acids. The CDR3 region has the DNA TGTGCCAGCAGTTACTGTAGGGGGCCAGCTAACTATGGCTACACCTTC. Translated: CASSYCRGPANYGYTF.

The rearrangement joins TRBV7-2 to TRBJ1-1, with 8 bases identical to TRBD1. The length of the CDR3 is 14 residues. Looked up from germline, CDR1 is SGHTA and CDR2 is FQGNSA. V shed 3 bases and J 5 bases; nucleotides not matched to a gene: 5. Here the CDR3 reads CASSFIRGRTEAFF. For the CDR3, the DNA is TGTGCCAGCAGCTTTATCAGGGGGCGTACTGAAGCTTTCTTT.

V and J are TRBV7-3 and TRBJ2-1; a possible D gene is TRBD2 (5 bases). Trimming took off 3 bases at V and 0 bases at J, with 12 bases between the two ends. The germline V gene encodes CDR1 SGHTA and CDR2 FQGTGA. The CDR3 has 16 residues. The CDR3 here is CASSLTITSSYNEQFF. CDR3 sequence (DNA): TGTGCCAGCAGCTTGACTATCACCAGCTCCTACAATGAGCAGTTCTTC.

CDR3 coding DNA: TGTGCCAGCAGCTCATCCCCCACTGAAGCTTTCTTT. Its protein is CASSSSPTEAFF. This chain connects TRBV9 to TRBJ1-1; D ambiguous. CDR1 is SGDLS and CDR2 is YYNGEE in the germline V gene. V was pared by 4 bases and J by 4 bases, with 8 bases between. CDR3 length equals 12 residues.

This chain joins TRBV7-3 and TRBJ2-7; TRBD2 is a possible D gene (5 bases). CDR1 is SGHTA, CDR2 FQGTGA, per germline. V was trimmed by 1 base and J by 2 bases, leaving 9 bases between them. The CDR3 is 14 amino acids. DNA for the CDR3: TGTGCCAGCAGCTTAAGCGGGCCCCCCTACGAGCAGTACTTC. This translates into CASSLSGPPYEQYF.

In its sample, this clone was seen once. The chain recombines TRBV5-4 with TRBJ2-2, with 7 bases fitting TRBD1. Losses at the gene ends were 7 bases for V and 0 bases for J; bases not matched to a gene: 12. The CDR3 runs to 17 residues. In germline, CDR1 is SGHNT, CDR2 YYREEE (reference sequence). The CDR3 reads CASGSDDRATNTGELFF. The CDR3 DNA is TGTGCCAGCGGCTCAGACGACAGGGCGACGAACACCGGGGAGCTGTTTTTT.